The following is a TCR beta chain sequence with its context. As yet, its antigen is unknown. Repertoires were generated with immunoSEQ multiplex PCR, while TCRdb's copy carries only in-frame clones and drops some. The sample shows 130,000 to 150,000 clones, around nine tenths of them seen only once. These data come from a study of T cell responses to AZD1222 COVID-19 vaccine. Whole-study results and caveats: Donors were largely white British and mainly female; clonal diversity was possibly underestimated. Variant regions that are unmutated are reportedly the target of nearly half of spike-specific TCRs.

The CDR3 contains 15 residues. Per germline, CDR1 SEHNR and CDR2 FQNEAQ (reference sequence). The V and J ends lost 3 bases and 1 base, in that order; junction bases with no gene match: 5. The sequence derives from an adult in good health. The chain links TRBV7-9 to TRBJ2-7; 8 bases are shared with TRBD2. This specimen was peripheral blood, taken on day 0 of AZD1222 vaccination. In nucleotides, the CDR3 is TGTGCCAGCAGCTTTGAGCCTAGCGGGTCCTACGAGCAGTACTTC. Translated: CASSFEPSGSYEQYF.